This T cell receptor (beta chain) was documented in a study of blood T cell repertoires in COVID-19. With 4 bases clipped from V and 8 bases from J, the junction kept 17 bases outside the gene matches. Germline loops: CDR1 MNHEY, CDR2 SMNVEV (reference sequence). The CDR3 runs to 18 residues. Study processing details: Researchers report that nucleated cell counts were estimated from reference gene primer amplification. Clones were read by immunoSEQ multiplex PCR, and TCRdb kept only the in-frame ones, dropping some. Clone size and V and J calls were adopted from that table, with D and trimming inferred from the DNA. The sample includes around 130,000 clones, 84% seen only once; the top ten take 12%.

This receptor was identified in a woman aged 25 to 39 who had recovered from COVID-19. Sequenced sample: peripheral blood. The chain combines TRBV27 with TRBJ2-3, with 11 nucleotides matching TRBD2. The CDR3 nucleotides are TGTGCCAGCAGTTCCCCCACGCGGGTAGCGGGAGGGCCAGGTACGCAGTATTTT. Translating it yields CASSSPTRVAGGPGTQYF.